These 5 T cell receptor beta chains came from one sample sequenced in a study of blood T cell repertoires in COVID-19. TCRdb keeps only in-frame clones here, not all; method: immunoSEQ multiplex PCR. The sample has about 170,000 clones, about four fifths seen once. Sequencing used peripheral blood. These receptors were taken from an elderly woman with active or convalescent COVID-19.

V usage is TRBV30 and J usage is TRBJ1-1; D unresolved. This CDR3 comprises 11 residues. The germline CDR1 and CDR2 sequences are GTSNPN and SVGIG (reference sequence). V was pared by 2 bases and J by 7 bases, with 8 bases between. The chain's CDR3 is CAWSQENEAFF. CDR3 DNA sequence: TGTGCCTGGAGTCAAGAGAATGAAGCTTTCTTT.

V and J are TRBV19 and TRBJ1-1; D is perhaps TRBD1 (6 bases). The V gene's germline CDR1 is LNHDA and CDR2 SQIVND (reference sequence). Trimming stripped 2 bases from V and 2 bases from J, with 12 bases between. This CDR3 spans 15 amino acids. The CDR3 is CASSIFGTTNTEAFF. The CDR3 DNA sequence: TGTGCCAGTAGTATATTCGGGACAACTAACACTGAAGCTTTCTTT. Full variable domain (remainder filled in from reference TRBV19 and TRBJ1-1): DGGITQSPKYLFRKEGQNVTLSCEQNLNHDAMYWYRQDPGQGLRLIYYSQIVNDFQKGDIAEGYSVSREKKESFPLTVTSAQKNPTAFYLCASSIFGTTNTEAFFGQGTRLTVV.

The chain combines TRBV5-1 with TRBJ2-5, with a tentative D call TRBD1 (6 bases). Trimming removed 4 bases at V and 1 base at J, with 17 bases between. The CDR3 totals 16 residues. The germline gives CDR1 SGHRS, CDR2 YFSETQ. CDR3 nucleotides: TGCGCCAGCAGCCGTACAACAGGGTCACTCCAAGAGACCCAGTACTTC. Its translation: CASSRTTGSLQETQYF.

The chain uses TRBV7-3 and TRBJ1-2; possibly TRBD1 for D (5 bases). CDR3 size: 13 residues. Trimming shortened V by 3 bases and J by 4 bases, and 9 bases separated the two germline ends. The V gene's germline CDR1 is SGHTA and CDR2 FQGTGA. CDR3 loop: CASSLGRGYGYTF. CDR3 sequence (DNA): TGTGCCAGCAGCTTGGGAAGGGGCTATGGCTACACCTTC.

This chain uses TRBV2 with TRBJ1-4, with 11 bases lining up with TRBD1. J lost 8 bases, V lost 6 bases, and 8 bases had no gene match. CDR3 size: 15 residues. Germline CDR1 is SNHLY and CDR2 is FYNNEI. Here the CDR3 DNA reads TGTGCCAGCAGCGGACAGGGGGCCGGAGAGGAAAAACTGTTTTTT. This encodes CASSGQGAGEEKLFF. Together with reference TRBV2 and TRBJ1-4, the CDR3 gives the full variable domain: EPEVTQTPSHQVTQMGQEVILRCVPISNHLYFYWYRQILGQKVEFLVSFYNNEISEKSEIFDDQFSVERPDGSNFTLKIRSTKLEDSAMYFCASSGQGAGEEKLFFGSGTQLSVL.